This T cell receptor beta chain was sequenced in a study of regulatory T cells in long-lasting Graves disease. For TCR beta, libraries came from iRepertoire HTBI primers and Arm-PCR of CDR3 regions. TCRdb reprocessed the multiplex PCR reads with MiXCR, giving one entry per CDR3 protein. In the table there are about 300,000 distinct CDR3 sequences, 20% to 25% of which are singletons. Many counts were recorded for this clonotype. The time point denotes: persistent/refractory GD, antithyroid drugs over 5 years with positive TRAb. PBMC-extracted RNA yielded the TCR library. The germline V gene has CDR1 SGHTA and CDR2 FQGNSA. The CDR3 extends over 14 amino acids. Trimming pared 5 bases from V and 2 bases from J, leaving 12 bases between.

This rearrangement joins TRBV7-2 to TRBJ1-2; D is perhaps TRBD1 (5 bases). This sequence originates from a female donor with Graves disease. This specimen consisted of peripheral blood mononuclear cells (PBMCs), obtained when the disease was refractory, from a patient treated with antithyroid drugs. CDR3 nucleotides: TGTGCCAGCAGCCAAGGGGTCCCCAACTATGGCTACACCTTC. Protein product: CASSQGVPNYGYTF. The full variable domain, its missing parts supplied by reference TRBV7-2 and TRBJ1-2, is GAGVSQSPSNKVTEKGKDVELRCDPISGHTALYWYRQSLGQGLEFLIYFQGNSAPDKSGLPSDRFSAERTGGSVSTLTIQRTQQEDSAVYLCASSQGVPNYGYTFGSGTRLTVV.